Listed below are T cell receptor beta chains from one sample, sequenced in a study of T cells after yellow fever vaccination. MiXCR, run by TCRdb on the 5' RACE reads, gives a single entry per CDR3 protein. The sample consists of some 670,000 distinct CDR3 sequences, around 12% of them appearing once. This sample comprised PBMCs, obtained on the day of the yellow fever booster vaccination. The receptors derive from a man aged 30 to 39 who received the YFV17D yellow fever vaccine. The CDR3 runs from the conserved cysteine through the conserved F or W. A D gene is named only where the DNA matches it firmly. Some rows have no size entry. The others give once, few or many, or a class for an expanded clone.

clone size: few
J gene: TRBJ2-3
D gene: NA
V gene: TRBV30
CDR3 DNA: TGTGCCTCCTCGTACCGGATAGCGGACACAGATACGCAGTATTTT
CDR3 protein: CASSYRIADTDTQYF

clone size: NA
J gene: TRBJ2-1
D gene: NA
V gene: TRBV5-1
CDR3 DNA: TGCGCCAGCAGCTTGGGGCCGGTGGGTGAGCAGTTCTTC
CDR3 protein: CASSLGPVGEQFF

clone size: NA
J gene: TRBJ2-7
D gene: NA
V gene: TRBV4-3
CDR3 DNA: TGCGCCAGCAGCCAAGATCTCGGTGCTGATGGGATCTACGAGCAGTACTTC
CDR3 protein: CASSQDLGADGIYEQYF

clone size: many
J gene: TRBJ1-6
D gene: NA
V gene: TRBV12-3/TRBV12-4
CDR3 DNA: TGTGCCAGCGCAGGGGAAATTAATTCACCCCTCCACTTT
CDR3 protein: CASAGEINSPLHF

clone size: many
J gene: TRBJ2-7
D gene: TRBD2
V gene: TRBV4-3
CDR3 DNA: TGCGCCAGCAGCCAAGATGGGAAAGCGGGAGGCGGGAGTTACGAGCAGTACTTC
CDR3 protein: CASSQDGKAGGGSYEQYF

clone size: NA
J gene: TRBJ2-7
D gene: NA
V gene: TRBV3-1
CDR3 DNA: TGTGCCAGCAGTTATCCGGGACCAACCTACGAGCAGTACTTC
CDR3 protein: CASSYPGPTYEQYF

clone size: few
J gene: TRBJ2-2
D gene: NA
V gene: TRBV7-8
CDR3 DNA: TGTGCCAGCAGCCCGTCCGGCCTGGGCACCGGGGAGCTGTTTTTT
CDR3 protein: CASSPSGLGTGELFF

clone size: many
J gene: TRBJ2-5
D gene: NA
V gene: TRBV12-3/TRBV12-4
CDR3 DNA: TGTGCCAGCAGTTTAGCGGGAGTTTTGGAGACCCAGTACTTC
CDR3 protein: CASSLAGVLETQYF

clone size: few
J gene: TRBJ2-7
D gene: NA
V gene: TRBV20-1
CDR3 DNA: TGCAGTGCCAAACTAGGCTACGAGCAGTACTTC
CDR3 protein: CSAKLGYEQYF

clone size: NA
J gene: TRBJ2-1
D gene: TRBD2
V gene: TRBV20-1
CDR3 DNA: TGCAGTGCTAGGAGTCTAGCGGGAGTTGTAGAGCAGTTCTTC
CDR3 protein: CSARSLAGVVEQFF

clone size: few
J gene: TRBJ2-2
D gene: TRBD1
V gene: TRBV7-2
CDR3 DNA: TGTGCCAGCAGACGCGCGACAGGGGGGACCGGGGAGCTGTTTTTT
CDR3 protein: CASRRATGGTGELFF

clone size: NA
J gene: TRBJ2-6
D gene: NA
V gene: TRBV19
CDR3 DNA: TGTGCCAGTAACCGGGAAAGACGATCTGGGGCCAACGTCCTGACTTTC
CDR3 protein: CASNRERRSGANVLTF

clone size: NA
J gene: TRBJ2-1
D gene: TRBD1
V gene: TRBV28
CDR3 DNA: TGTGCCAGCAGGGGGGGTACAGGGGGATCCTACAATGAGCAGTTCTTC
CDR3 protein: CASRGGTGGSYNEQFF

clone size: few
J gene: TRBJ2-3
D gene: NA
V gene: TRBV27
CDR3 DNA: TGTGCCAGCAGTACCCGTCTCAAATCTAGCACAGATACGCAGTATTTT
CDR3 protein: CASSTRLKSSTDTQYF

clone size: few
J gene: TRBJ2-7
D gene: TRBD2
V gene: TRBV3-1
CDR3 DNA: TGTGCCAGCAGCCAAGGGCTAGCGGGCTCTTCGGGCGAGCAGTACTTC
CDR3 protein: CASSQGLAGSSGEQYF

clone size: few
J gene: TRBJ1-2
D gene: NA
V gene: TRBV5-1
CDR3 DNA: TGCGCCAGCAGCCCGGACGGAGCTAACTATGGCTACACCTTC
CDR3 protein: CASSPDGANYGYTF

clone size: few
J gene: TRBJ1-5
D gene: TRBD1
V gene: TRBV4-2
CDR3 DNA: TGTGCCAGCAGCCAAGATGCGGACAGGGGGCTTTTTCAGCCCCAGCATTTT
CDR3 protein: CASSQDADRGLFQPQHF

clone size: few
J gene: TRBJ2-3
D gene: TRBD2
V gene: TRBV20-1
CDR3 DNA: TGCAGTCCTCAGGATAGCGGGACAGATACGCAGTATTTT
CDR3 protein: CSPQDSGTDTQYF

clone size: few
J gene: TRBJ2-5
D gene: TRBD2
V gene: TRBV5-6
CDR3 DNA: TGTGCCAGCAGCGATAGCGGGAAAGAGACCCAGTACTTC
CDR3 protein: CASSDSGKETQYF

clone size: NA
J gene: TRBJ2-1
D gene: TRBD2
V gene: TRBV19
CDR3 DNA: TGTGCCAGCCGACCTAGCGGGAGTGGTGAGCAGTTCTTC
CDR3 protein: CASRPSGSGEQFF

clone size: NA
J gene: TRBJ1-1
D gene: NA
V gene: TRBV20-1
CDR3 DNA: TGCAGTGCTAGCCCGGGGGTTACGGCTTTCTTT
CDR3 protein: CSASPGVTAFF

clone size: few
J gene: TRBJ1-1
D gene: TRBD1
V gene: TRBV7-9
CDR3 DNA: TGTGCCAGCAGCCCTGAGGACAGGGTTGGTTTCTTT
CDR3 protein: CASSPEDRVGFF

clone size: NA
J gene: TRBJ2-1
D gene: TRBD2
V gene: TRBV6-5
CDR3 DNA: TGTGCCAGCAGTCTACGAGCGGGAGAAGGTACCTTTGAGCAGTTCTTC
CDR3 protein: CASSLRAGEGTFEQFF

clone size: few
J gene: TRBJ2-1
D gene: NA
V gene: TRBV12-3/TRBV12-4
CDR3 DNA: TGTGCCAGCAGCCAGGCCGGGGAGCAGTTCTTC
CDR3 protein: CASSQAGEQFF

clone size: once
J gene: TRBJ2-1
D gene: TRBD2
V gene: TRBV14
CDR3 DNA: TGTACCAGCAGCCAAGGCCTAGCGGGAGTTTTTGAGCAGTTCTTC
CDR3 protein: CTSSQGLAGVFEQFF

clone size: NA
J gene: TRBJ2-7
D gene: TRBD1
V gene: TRBV15
CDR3 DNA: TGTGCCACCAGCCGGGACAGGCATTCCTACGAGCAGTACTTC
CDR3 protein: CATSRDRHSYEQYF

clone size: NA
J gene: TRBJ2-7
D gene: NA
V gene: TRBV3-1
CDR3 DNA: TGTGCCAGCAGCCAGCGGGGCCACCACGAGCAGTACTTC
CDR3 protein: CASSQRGHHEQYF

clone size: NA
J gene: TRBJ2-2
D gene: TRBD2
V gene: TRBV24-1
CDR3 DNA: TGTGCCACCAGCGATAGGGACTACCGGAACGGCGGGGAGCTGTTTTTT
CDR3 protein: CATSDRDYRNGGELFF

clone size: few
J gene: TRBJ2-6
D gene: NA
V gene: TRBV5-6
CDR3 DNA: TGTGCCAGCAGCTTGGTGGGGTTGGGGGCCAACGTCCTGACTTTC
CDR3 protein: CASSLVGLGANVLTF

clone size: NA
J gene: TRBJ2-7
D gene: TRBD2
V gene: TRBV28
CDR3 DNA: TGTGCCAGCAGTTCGGATCCCGGGACTAGAAGTCGACAGTACTTC
CDR3 protein: CASSSDPGTRSRQYF

clone size: NA
J gene: TRBJ1-5
D gene: NA
V gene: TRBV28
CDR3 DNA: TGTGCCAGCAGGAAAAACGGCAATCAGCCCCAGCATTTT
CDR3 protein: CASRKNGNQPQHF

clone size: NA
J gene: TRBJ1-2
D gene: NA
V gene: TRBV6-5
CDR3 DNA: TGTGCCAGCAGTTACTTGTCCACCCATGGCTACACCTTC
CDR3 protein: CASSYLSTHGYTF

clone size: NA
J gene: TRBJ1-2
D gene: NA
V gene: TRBV20-1
CDR3 DNA: TGCAGTGCTAGAGACAGGGGTCTTTTTGGCTACACCTTC
CDR3 protein: CSARDRGLFGYTF

clone size: few
J gene: TRBJ2-1
D gene: TRBD2
V gene: TRBV19
CDR3 DNA: TGTGCCAGTAGCTGGCGGGGGGGGACCTCCTACAATGAGCAGTTCTTC
CDR3 protein: CASSWRGGTSYNEQFF

clone size: many
J gene: TRBJ1-5
D gene: NA
V gene: TRBV10-3
CDR3 DNA: TGTGCCATCGGACAGCTAAATCAGCCCCAGCATTTT
CDR3 protein: CAIGQLNQPQHF

clone size: few
J gene: TRBJ2-5
D gene: TRBD1
V gene: TRBV5-1
CDR3 DNA: TGCGCCAGCAGCACAGGGGGACAGCAAGAGACCCAGTACTTC
CDR3 protein: CASSTGGQQETQYF

clone size: few
J gene: TRBJ2-3
D gene: NA
V gene: TRBV5-1
CDR3 DNA: TGCGCCAGCAGCTTGGCCCGGGACGGTACGGCAGATACGCAGTATTTT
CDR3 protein: CASSLARDGTADTQYF

clone size: NA
J gene: TRBJ1-1
D gene: NA
V gene: TRBV7-9
CDR3 DNA: TGTGCCAGCAGCTCCGCGGCCACTGAAGCTTTCTTT
CDR3 protein: CASSSAATEAFF

clone size: few
J gene: TRBJ2-5
D gene: NA
V gene: TRBV5-1
CDR3 DNA: TGCGCCAGCAGCACCCAAGGTCTGGGGGGTGAGGAGACCCAGTACTTC
CDR3 protein: CASSTQGLGGEETQYF

clone size: NA
J gene: TRBJ2-1
D gene: TRBD1
V gene: TRBV6-1
CDR3 DNA: TGTGCCAGCAGGTCCCTACCCGGGACAGGGGACCATGAGCAGTTCTTC
CDR3 protein: CASRSLPGTGDHEQFF

clone size: few
J gene: TRBJ1-2
D gene: TRBD1
V gene: TRBV11-2
CDR3 DNA: TGTGCCAGCAGCTTAGAACGGAGGCAGGGGGCTATGTATGGCTACACCTTC
CDR3 protein: CASSLERRQGAMYGYTF

clone size: few
J gene: TRBJ1-2
D gene: TRBD1
V gene: TRBV7-2
CDR3 DNA: TGTGCCAGCAGACCCTCCGGGACAGGCGGTGGCTACACCTTC
CDR3 protein: CASRPSGTGGGYTF